This T cell receptor (beta chain) was identified during a study of monozygotic twins with inflammatory bowel disease (dated by TCRdb to about 2019). Turning to the overall study: The complete study included about 30 monozygotic twin pairs: 19 IBD-discordant Danish pairs and nine German pairs, of which four were IBD-concordant and five were IBD-discordant. The search for disease-associated traits relied mainly on comparing, within discordant pairs, IBD patients with their genetically identical healthy co-twins. Each individual had, on average, about 151 000 unique TCRalpha sequences and 181 000 unique TCRbeta sequences available for analysis.

From each donor, an approximately 2.3 ml peripheral blood sample was drawn into PAXgene tubes and stored at -80 degrees C. Without any T cell sorting, total RNA was extracted from whole blood using the PAXgene blood miRNA kit on an automated QIAcube. Deep TCRalpha and TCRbeta repertoire profiling with unique molecular barcoding was performed on peripheral blood of monozygotic twin pairs concordant or discordant for inflammatory bowel disease. Smoking habits were recorded for all twin pairs, and individuals were classified as current, former or never smokers. Reading the germline V gene gives CDR1 SGHRS and CDR2 YFSETQ. The CDR3 holds 13 amino acids from the cysteine to the phenylalanine. The DNA is unrecorded. The paper as a whole reports these results and caveats: Compared with healthy twins, IBD patients had fewer clonotypes in common with other individuals, a difference most pronounced in patients showing signs of disease activity. TCRbeta repertoire diversity, by inverse Simpson index, was decreased in IBD patients compared with their healthy co-twins. The analysis was unable to tell apart different T cell subtypes. No single strong signal or clonotype linked to IBD turned up in the results, so the idea that one exists was not supported. Concordant and discordant twins showed no difference in repertoire similarity, possibly because of limited statistical power. Differing immunosuppressive treatments among patients may have added background noise and inter-individual variability to the repertoires.

The library was built by means of 5' RACE. Preparation of each TCR library used approximately 4,000 ng of total RNA. For each sample, cDNA synthesis was carried out in eight separate reactions using SMARTScribe reverse transcriptase. Unique molecular identifiers containing a 6-nucleotide sample barcode were introduced through template switching during cDNA synthesis. Two nested PCRs of approximately 16 and 9 cycles amplified the TCRalpha and TCRbeta cDNA, and bead purification followed each PCR. Before amplification, the cDNA was both treated with uracil DNA-glycosylase and purified with the QIAquick PCR purification kit. The second PCR was the step at which Illumina TruSeq-compatible adapters and sample-specific barcodes were added. TapeStation and Qubit were used to check library quality and concentration, and 5 ng of each library was pooled. Sequencing of the pooled libraries was done on an Illumina HiSeq2500 single-index Rapid Run using custom sequencing primers and 2 x 100 bp reads. In the source study's methods: MiGEC version 1.2.6 was used for UMI-based consensus assembly to correct PCR and sequencing errors. MiXCR version 2.1.1 was used to carry out V(D)J alignment, clonotype assembly and CDR3 extraction. Gene usage, clonotype sharing and MAIT/NKT TCR abundance were normalised by analysing the top 1000, 10 000 and 20 000 clonotypes per sample. Diversity was computed as the inverse Simpson index with the vegan R package after downsampling to 27 000 UMIs. Paired Mann-Whitney U tests on discordant twin pairs were used, with Benjamini-Hochberg multiple-testing correction. TCRdb reanalyzed the reads, keeping one entry per CDR3 protein sequence and omitting DNA. TCRdb assigned the V and J calls; the authors' analysis was not used. The table of this sample itemizes approximately 400,000 distinct CDR3 sequences. Clones ranked in the top ten supply around 2.4% of the sample.

Of note for this clonotype: No cognate antigen has been identified for it.

Sequencing was carried out using blood. This sequence was found in a human donor with ulcerative colitis or Crohn's disease, or a healthy co-twin of an affected twin (not recorded which). The receptor chain draws on TRBV5-1 and TRBJ1-2. The CDR3 region reads CASTHQPEYGYTF.